A single sample is the source of the 13 T cell receptor beta chains below, sequenced in a study of vaccination effects on CD4 cells after COVID-19. This table comes from immunoSEQ multiplex PCR, and its TCRdb copy is limited to in-frame clones, with some not included. Altogether more than 12,000 clones are present, around three quarters being singletons, with the ten largest covering 8% to 10%. These TCRs' antigens remain unknown. Sequencing in the ViraFEST assay came after antigen-specific CD4+ T cells had been expanded with viral peptide pools, which were used to stimulate PBMC. Isolation of CD4+ T cells took place after approximately 10 days of culture. Two-dose BNT162b2 or mRNA-1273 vaccination was given to participants. The sequenced sample was CD4+ T cells from PBMCs cultured with SARS-CoV-2 spike peptides, obtained after COVID-19 vaccination. The receptors come from a human donor who received a COVID-19 vaccine.

The rearrangement links TRBV7-2 to TRBJ1-6, with no clear D. Germline lookup yields CDR1 SGHTA and CDR2 FQGNSA. There are 13 residues in the CDR3. Trimming cost V 1 base and J 11 bases, with 9 bases left between them. The CDR3 DNA follows: TGTGCCAGCAGCTTAGGCACCTCAACACCCCTCCACTTT. Translation gives CASSLGTSTPLHF.

The chain couples TRBV6-5 to TRBJ2-7; either TRBD1 or TRBD2 may fit D (5 bases each). The V end lost 8 bases, the J end lost 8 bases, and 10 bases lay between the germline ends. CDR3 size: 10 residues. Germline CDR1 is MNHEY and CDR2 is SVGAGI. Here the CDR3 DNA reads TGTGCCAGCGGGGGATTGCAGCAGTACTTC. As protein: CASGGLQQYF.

In this sample, this clone is medium-sized. The chain is built from TRBV14 and TRBJ1-2, with 8 bases that match TRBD1. Trimming cost V 4 bases and J 4 bases; bases outside gene matches: 8. Germline lookup yields CDR1 SGHDN and CDR2 FVKESK. The CDR3 sequence is 15 residues long. In DNA form, the CDR3 reads TGTGCCAGCAGCCTTGGACAGGGATCCCTCTATGGCTACACCTTC. Protein product: CASSLGQGSLYGYTF.

V usage is TRBV30 and J usage is TRBJ1-1; 9 bases are a match to TRBD1. The CDR3 totals 14 residues. V dropped 7 bases and J dropped 4; count of bases not matched to a gene: 10. Germline V CDR1 and CDR2: GTSNPN, SVGIG (reference sequence). CDR3: CASSGTGRSTEAFF. The CDR3, as DNA: TGTGCCTCCTCCGGGACAGGGAGGAGCACTGAAGCTTTCTTT.

DNA of the CDR3: TGTGCCAGTAGTATAAATGGACTGACCGGGGAGCTGTTTTTT. It translates to CASSINGLTGELFF. The chain uses TRBV19 and TRBJ2-2; maybe TRBD2 (5 bases). Germline assignment: CDR1 LNHDA and CDR2 SQIVND (reference sequence). V lost 2 bases and J 5 bases, leaving 9 bases between the germline ends. The CDR3 is 14 amino acids.

In its sample, this clone is large. The J gene is TRBJ2-7, the V gene TRBV30, with D tentatively TRBD1 or TRBD2 (5 bases each). V gave up 1 base and J gave up 6 bases, with 10 bases separating them. CDR3 length: 12 amino acids. Germline values: CDR1 GTSNPN, CDR2 SVGIG (reference sequence). The CDR3 region is CAWSDPGTEQYF. CDR3 DNA sequence: TGTGCCTGGAGTGATCCCGGGACCGAGCAGTACTTC.

This chain uses TRBV5-1 with TRBJ2-7; TRBD1 is a possible D gene (5 bases). CDR1 and CDR2 from the germline V gene are SGHRS and YFSETQ. The CDR3 contains 15 residues. Trimming took 0 bases from V and 7 from J, leaving 17 bases between them. CDR3 protein: CASSLEGKQWPEQYF. As DNA, the CDR3 is TGCGCCAGCAGCTTGGAGGGGAAACAATGGCCTGAGCAGTACTTC.

V gene TRBV3-1 (or the pseudogene TRBV3-2) combines with J gene TRBJ1-3; possibly TRBD1 for D (6 bases). Trimming cost V 2 bases and J 0 bases, with 14 bases left between them. Germline CDR1 reads LGHDT; CDR2 reads YNNKEL (reference sequence). The CDR3 runs to 17 residues. CDR3 bases: TGTGCCAGCAGCCAAAGCGGGGGGGCGGGCTCTGGAAACACCATATATTTT. Amino acid sequence: CASSQSGGAGSGNTIYF.

The chain has TRBV12-3 or TRBV12-4 and TRBJ1-1; D gene unclear. The CDR3 runs to 13 residues. V was clipped by 7 bases and J by 1 base, with 10 bases between them. CDR3 amino acids: CASTWVANTEAFF. The CDR3 region has the DNA TGTGCCAGCACCTGGGTCGCGAACACTGAAGCTTTCTTT.

The V and J genes are TRBV5-1 and TRBJ2-7; D tentatively fits TRBD1 or TRBD2 (5 bases each). The V end lost 3 bases, the J end lost 3 bases, and 19 bases lay between the germline ends. Germline-derived CDR1 and CDR2 are SGHRS and YFSETQ. The CDR3 loop spans 16 amino acids. CDR3 region: CASSSGPGDGIYEQYF. The CDR3 nucleotides are TGCGCCAGCAGCTCGGGCCCTGGGGACGGGATCTACGAGCAGTACTTC.

The chain couples TRBV28 to TRBJ1-1; D gene ambiguous. Germline V gene lookup returns CDR1 MDHEN and CDR2 SYDVKM. The CDR3 is 11 amino acids. The germline V and J ends were trimmed by 8 bases and 4 bases, with 8 bases remaining between them. For the CDR3, the DNA is TGTGCCAGCTCACTATTCACTGAAGCTTTCTTT. The encoded protein is CASSLFTEAFF.

This CDR3 is CASSPAGETQYF. In DNA form, the CDR3 reads TGTGCCAGCAGCCCCGCGGGGGAGACCCAGTACTTC. The chain uses TRBV7-9 and TRBJ2-5, with D tentatively TRBD2 (6 bases). V was trimmed by 5 bases and J by 5 bases, leaving 9 bases between them. CDR1 SEHNR and CDR2 FQNEAQ come from the germline V gene (reference sequence). The length of the CDR3 is 12 residues. Full variable domain (outside the CDR3, taken from reference TRBV7-9 and TRBJ2-5): DTGVSQNPRHKITKRGQNVTFRCDPISEHNRLYWYRQTLGQGPEFLTYFQNEAQLEKSRLLSDRFSAERPKGSFSTLEIQRTEQGDSAMYLCASSPAGETQYFGPGTRLLVL.

This clone is medium-sized. V gene TRBV6-6 combines with J gene TRBJ1-2; D perhaps matches TRBD1 (6 bases). Trimming pared 5 bases from V and 5 bases from J, leaving 21 bases between. The V gene's germline CDR1 is MNHNY and CDR2 SVGAGI (reference sequence). The CDR3 loop spans 16 amino acids. For the CDR3, the DNA is TGTGCCAGCAGTCCCAAAGGGGGGGGTGCGCTTTATGGCTACACCTTC. It codes for CASSPKGGGALYGYTF.